These 22 T cell receptor beta chains share one sample of origin, sequenced in a study of a mutant IDH1 vaccine in newly diagnosed glioma. Time point specified: week 5, during vaccination. Every single dose of the vaccine, 300 ug of mutant IDH1 20-mer peptide, came with topical imiquimod. Sequencing was performed with immunoSEQ multiplex PCR; in TCRdb, only in-frame clones are kept and a portion is missing. The repertoire holds 75,000 to 80,000 clones, with 90% to 95% as singletons. What these receptors recognize is not known. The specimen was PBMCs, collected from a glioma patient whose treatment included an IDH1 peptide vaccine. The source is a woman aged 45-60 years with glioma.

The chain combines TRBV15 with TRBJ2-3; no definite D call. The V gene lost 1 base and the J gene lost 2 bases, with 4 bases spanning the gap. Germline loops: CDR1 LNHNV, CDR2 YYDKDF (reference sequence). This CDR3 is 13 amino acids long. The CDR3 is CATSRGTTDTQYF. The CDR3 coding sequence is TGTGCCACCAGCAGAGGGACCACAGATACGCAGTATTTT.

The CDR3 DNA is TGTGCCAGCAGCGTACGTGGGGTAGATGAGCAGTTCTTC. This codes for CASSVRGVDEQFF. The V gene is TRBV9, the J gene TRBJ2-1; no clear D. Deletions cut 1 base from V and 8 bases from J, with 10 bases between. The CDR3 extends over 13 amino acids. The germline gives CDR1 SGDLS, CDR2 YYNGEE.

The CDR3 DNA reads TGTGCCAGCAGCCGAGGACAGCCCTACGAGCAGTACTTC. Its translation is CASSRGQPYEQYF. This chain links TRBV7-9 with TRBJ2-7; possible D gene TRBD1, 6 bases. This CDR3 spans 13 amino acids. Trimming cost V 5 bases and J 2 bases, with 10 bases left between them. The germline CDR1 and CDR2 sequences are SEHNR and FQNEAQ (reference sequence).

The chain links TRBV5-4 to TRBJ1-2; D remains unclear. The CDR3 runs to 15 residues. Germline assignment: CDR1 SGHNT and CDR2 YYREEE (reference sequence). V lost 0 bases and J 4 bases, leaving 13 bases between the germline ends. CDR3 sequence: CASSLEVRLVYGYTF. The CDR3 bases are TGTGCCAGCAGCTTGGAGGTCAGGTTGGTCTATGGCTACACCTTC. Combining the CDR3 with reference TRBV5-4 and TRBJ1-2 gives the whole variable domain ETGVTQSPTHLIKTRGQQVTLRCSSQSGHNTVSWYQQALGQGPQFIFQYYREEENGRGNFPPRFSGLQFPNYSSELNVNALELDDSALYLCASSLEVRLVYGYTFGSGTRLTVV.

The chain's CDR3 is CSVVRGETQYF. The CDR3 coding sequence is TGCAGCGTTGTTAGGGGAGAGACCCAGTACTTC. The rearrangement uses TRBV29-1 and TRBJ2-5, with TRBD1 as a possible D gene (5 bases). This CDR3 has 11 residues. Germline V CDR1 and CDR2: SQVTM, ANQGSEA. V was shortened by 4 bases and J by 4 bases, with 7 bases between the two germline ends. Looking up the rest from reference TRBV29-1 and TRBJ2-5 gives the full variable domain: SAVISQKPSRDICQRGTSLTIQCQVDSQVTMMFWYRQQPGQSLTLIATANQGSEATYESGFVIDKFPISRPNLTFSTLTVSNMSPEDSSIYLCSVVRGETQYFGPGTRLLVL.

The chain links TRBV4-2 to TRBJ1-3; D call uncertain. CDR1 is LGHNA, CDR2 YNFKEQ, per germline. CDR3 length: 15 amino acids. Trimming took 1 base from V and 4 from J, leaving 11 bases between them. This CDR3 reads CASSQGRGSGNTIYF. For the CDR3, the DNA is TGTGCCAGCAGCCAAGGGCGCGGGAGCGGAAACACCATATATTTT.

The V call is TRBV5-1, the J call TRBJ1-4; 7 bases agree with TRBD1. In germline, CDR1 is SGHRS, CDR2 YFSETQ. With 2 bases clipped from V and 7 bases from J, the junction kept 8 bases outside the gene matches. The CDR3 is 15 residues long. CDR3 amino acids: CASSLQGIYVEKLFF. In DNA form, the CDR3 reads TGCGCCAGCAGCTTACAGGGGATTTACGTTGAAAAACTGTTTTTT.

This chain uses TRBV2 with TRBJ2-5; D may be TRBD1 or TRBD2 (5 bases each). CDR1 SNHLY and CDR2 FYNNEI come from the germline V gene. The ends were cut back, 1 base at V and 0 bases at J, with 6 bases in the middle. There are 14 residues in the CDR3. CDR3 DNA sequence: TGTGCCAGCAGTGAAGGGGGGTACCAAGAGACCCAGTACTTC. Translation: CASSEGGYQETQYF. The full variable domain, with the rest looked up from reference TRBV2 and TRBJ2-5, is EPEVTQTPSHQVTQMGQEVILRCVPISNHLYFYWYRQILGQKVEFLVSFYNNEISEKSEIFDDQFSVERPDGSNFTLKIRSTKLEDSAMYFCASSEGGYQETQYFGPGTRLLVL.

The chain has TRBV5-4 and TRBJ1-2; tentative D call: TRBD1 (5 bases). V dropped 0 bases and J dropped 8 bases, with 14 bases sitting between them. The CDR3 contains 14 residues. Germline CDR1 and CDR2: SGHNT and YYREEE (reference sequence). The CDR3 loop is CASSLETAGYGYTF. The CDR3, as DNA: TGTGCCAGCAGCTTGGAGACAGCGGGGTACGGCTACACCTTC.

The J gene is TRBJ2-5, the V gene TRBV28; 16 positions agree with TRBD2. V was clipped by 4 bases and J by 6 bases; unmatched bases: 11. Germline assignment: CDR1 MDHEN and CDR2 SYDVKM. CDR3 size: 18 residues. The CDR3: CASSSPGLAGGPVQTQYF. The CDR3 coding sequence is TGTGCCAGCAGTTCACCGGGACTAGCGGGAGGGCCTGTCCAGACCCAGTACTTC.

This sequence joins TRBV2 and TRBJ2-1; D is unresolved. The CDR3 totals 12 residues. In germline, CDR1 is SNHLY, CDR2 FYNNEI. V was clipped by 6 bases and J by 6 bases, with 9 bases between them. CDR3 residues: CASSADANEQFF. The CDR3 coding sequence is TGTGCCAGCAGCGCGGACGCCAATGAGCAGTTCTTC.

The chain has TRBV6-5 and TRBJ2-2, with D uncertain. The germline V gene encodes CDR1 MNHEY and CDR2 SVGAGI. The CDR3 covers 14 residues. The V gene lost 2 bases and the J gene lost 5 bases, with 9 bases spanning the gap. The CDR3 DNA sequence: TGTGCCAGCAGTTACCTCGGTCGAACCGGGGAGCTGTTTTTT. Amino acid sequence: CASSYLGRTGELFF.

The rearrangement uses TRBV6-5 and TRBJ2-7; D perhaps matches TRBD1 (6 bases). Trimming cost V 2 bases and J 3 bases, with 11 bases left between them. CDR3 length equals 14 residues. The germline V gene encodes CDR1 MNHEY and CDR2 SVGAGI. In DNA, the CDR3 is TGTGCCAGCAGTTACGACAGGTCAAACTACGAGCAGTACTTC. It yields the protein CASSYDRSNYEQYF.

This clone appeared a single time. The CDR3 coding sequence is TGTGCCAGCAGCCAAGATAGGGTCGGTAGCAATCAGCCCCAGCATTTT. Residues: CASSQDRVGSNQPQHF. V is TRBV4-2 and J is TRBJ1-5, with D unresolved. This CDR3 comprises 16 residues. Per the germline V gene, CDR1 is LGHNA and CDR2 is YNFKEQ. V gave up 0 bases and J gave up 0 bases, with 9 bases separating them.

The CDR3 DNA reads as TGTGCCAGCAGTGGGCTTCAAGAGACCCAGTACTTC. This sequence encodes CASSGLQETQYF. The chain combines TRBV2 with TRBJ2-5; D is unresolved. Germline values: CDR1 SNHLY, CDR2 FYNNEI. The CDR3 is made up of 12 amino acids. V was shortened by 4 bases and J by 2 bases, with 5 bases between the two germline ends.

The chain has TRBV7-9 and TRBJ2-7; TRBD1 aligns across 7 bases. CDR1 is SEHNR, CDR2 FQNEAQ, per germline (reference sequence). The ends lost 5 bases at V and 2 bases at J; junction bases unmatched: 6. The CDR3 loop spans 14 amino acids. In nucleotides, the CDR3 is TGTGCCAGCAGCCATAGACAGGGTCCCTACGAGCAGTACTTC. Its translation: CASSHRQGPYEQYF. The whole variable domain, remainder taken from reference TRBV7-9 and TRBJ2-7, is DTGVSQNPRHKITKRGQNVTFRCDPISEHNRLYWYRQTLGQGPEFLTYFQNEAQLEKSRLLSDRFSAERPKGSFSTLEIQRTEQGDSAMYLCASSHRQGPYEQYFGPGTRLTVT.

This clone was detected once. As DNA, the CDR3 is TGTGCCAGCAGCGTAGATAGCGGGAGGTCTTGGATGGATGAGCAGTTCTTC. Encoded protein: CASSVDSGRSWMDEQFF. V and J are TRBV9 and TRBJ2-1; TRBD2 agrees at 10 bases. The germline CDR1 and CDR2 sequences are SGDLS and YYNGEE. The CDR3 totals 17 residues. V dropped 0 bases and J dropped 8; count of bases not matched to a gene: 11.

This clone was recorded only once. J is TRBJ2-7 and V is TRBV15, with unresolved D. This CDR3 is 13 amino acids long. With 7 bases removed from V and 1 base from J, the gap between germline ends came to 11 bases. From germline, CDR1 is LNHNV and CDR2 YYDKDF (reference sequence). The CDR3 spells CATTGPHSYEQYF. The CDR3 region has the DNA TGTGCCACCACGGGCCCCCATTCCTACGAGCAGTACTTC.

This chain uses TRBV5-1 with TRBJ2-7; D possibly corresponds to TRBD1 (5 bases). V dropped 4 bases and J dropped 3 bases, with 14 bases sitting between them. CDR3 length equals 14 residues. Germline V gene data show CDR1 as SGHRS and CDR2 as YFSETQ. The CDR3 DNA reads as TGCGCCAGCAGCCCAGCCGAGACAGTCTACGAGCAGTACTTC. Its protein product is CASSPAETVYEQYF.

This chain connects TRBV4-1 to TRBJ1-3; possibly TRBD1 for D (5 bases). CDR1 and CDR2 (germline): MGHRA, YSYEKL. CDR3 size: 16 residues. V lost 2 bases and J 0 bases, leaving 11 bases between the germline ends. For the CDR3, the DNA is TGCGCCAGCAGCCAAACAGGTTTACTCTCTGGAAACACCATATATTTT. This encodes CASSQTGLLSGNTIYF.

The chain has TRBV30 and TRBJ2-1; 7 nucleotides align to TRBD1. V trimming: 7 bases; J trimming: 10 bases; junction bases outside the gene matches: 7. Germline CDR1 and CDR2: GTSNPN and SVGIG (reference sequence). The CDR3 loop spans 11 amino acids. The CDR3 nucleotides are TGTGCCTTCACTCGGGACAGCGAGCAGTTCTTC. Amino acids: CAFTRDSEQFF.

The gene calls are TRBV30 and TRBJ2-5, with a weak D call TRBD2 (5 bases). Germline-derived CDR1 and CDR2 are GTSNPN and SVGIG (reference sequence). There are 15 residues in the CDR3. V dropped 4 bases and J dropped 4 bases, with 19 bases sitting between them. In DNA, the CDR3 is TGTGCCTGGAAAGAAGCGCTAGTTCGGGGAGAGACCCAGTACTTC. Protein sequence: CAWKEALVRGETQYF.